Listed here are 31 T cell receptor beta chains from one sample, sequenced in a study of CD8+CD57+ T cells in acquired aplastic anemia. Those patients picked for sequencing had displayed CD8+CD57+ cell expansion on flow cytometry. Using genomic DNA as the template, TCR beta VDJ and CDR3 profiling was carried out. In TCRdb, the reads were re-called with MiXCR into one record per CDR3 protein. The table lists approximately 190,000 distinct CDR3 sequences, less than 60% of them singletons. The sample comprised sorted CD4+, CD8+, or CD8+CD57+ T cells (not recorded which) from PBMCs. The receptors come from a human donor with aplastic anemia.

The chain links TRBV7-3 to TRBJ2-2; 10 bases agree with TRBD2. V was clipped by 4 bases and J by 1 base; unmatched bases: 3. The CDR3 extends over 16 amino acids. Germline CDR1 reads SGHTA; CDR2 reads FQGTGA. The CDR3 protein is CASSSPSGGNTGELFF. CDR3 sequence (DNA): TGTGCCAGCAGCTCCCCTAGCGGGGGGAACACCGGGGAGCTGTTTTTT.

The V gene is TRBV7-9, the J gene TRBJ1-1; D ambiguous. Germline V lookup: CDR1 SEHNR, CDR2 FQNEAQ (reference sequence). The CDR3 has 15 residues. Trimming stripped 5 bases from V and 2 bases from J, with 15 bases between. The CDR3 region is CASSPSGPYNTEAFF. The CDR3 bases are TGTGCCAGCAGCCCAAGCGGGCCCTATAACACTGAAGCTTTCTTT.

The chain has TRBV29-1 and TRBJ2-7, with a tentative D call TRBD1 (6 bases). In germline, CDR1 is SQVTM, CDR2 ANQGSEA. This CDR3 spans 15 amino acids. V was trimmed by 6 bases and J by 2 bases, leaving 20 bases between them. The CDR3 DNA sequence: TGCAGCGTCCCAAAGGGGGACCCTCCCGCCTACGAGCAGTACTTC. Its translation is CSVPKGDPPAYEQYF.

The chain carries TRBV2 and TRBJ2-1; a weak D match, TRBD1 (5 bases). V shed 8 bases and J shed 8 bases, with 16 bases lying between them. There are 13 residues in the CDR3. Germline V gene sequence: CDR1 SNHLY, CDR2 FYNNEI. The CDR3 DNA sequence: TGTGCCAGCTGGGGCGGCTTTGGTGATGAGCAGTTCTTC. Its protein is CASWGGFGDEQFF. Looking up the rest from reference TRBV2 and TRBJ2-1 gives the full variable domain: EPEVTQTPSHQVTQMGQEVILRCVPISNHLYFYWYRQILGQKVEFLVSFYNNEISEKSEIFDDQFSVERPDGSNFTLKIRSTKLEDSAMYFCASWGGFGDEQFFGPGTRLTVL.

This clonotype was seen a single time. The rearrangement uses TRBV5-4 and TRBJ1-2, with D perhaps TRBD1 (5 bases). Germline values: CDR1 SGHNT, CDR2 YYREEE (reference sequence). The CDR3 has 15 residues. V was trimmed by 7 bases and J by 7 bases, leaving 23 bases between them. The CDR3, as DNA: TGTGCCAGCGTACCGGAAGTGGGGCGCAAATTTGGCTACACCTTC. Protein sequence: CASVPEVGRKFGYTF.

The chain has TRBV20-1 and TRBJ1-1; D remains unclear. The CDR3 runs 14 residues. CDR1 and CDR2 from the germline V gene are DFQATT and SNEGSKA (reference sequence). The V end lost 1 base, the J end lost 1 base, and 10 bases lay between the germline ends. CDR3 sequence (DNA): TGCAGTGCTAGAGTATTACCCAAGAACACTGAAGCTTTCTTT. Translated: CSARVLPKNTEAFF.

The chain joins TRBV24-1 to TRBJ2-3; D is perhaps TRBD1 (6 bases). V dropped 8 bases and J dropped 2 bases, with 7 bases sitting between them. The CDR3 consists of 12 residues. CDR1 and CDR2 from the germline V gene are KGHDR and SFDVKD. CDR3 DNA sequence: TGTGCCACCACAGGGGCCACAGATACGCAGTATTTT. Translating gives CATTGATDTQYF.

The chain carries TRBV20-1 and TRBJ2-5; D tentatively reads TRBD1 or TRBD2 (5 bases each). The CDR3 loop spans 11 amino acids. V was cut by 7 bases and J by 9 bases, with 15 bases left in between. CDR1 is DFQATT and CDR2 is SNEGSKA in the germline V gene (reference sequence). The CDR3 spells CSEADQGAQYF. CDR3 nucleotides: TGCAGTGAAGCGGATCAGGGCGCCCAGTACTTC.

Of note for this clonotype: A much larger clone is a single base away; this may be a read error. V usage is TRBV7-2 and J usage is TRBJ2-5, with 8 bases fitting TRBD2. CDR1 and CDR2 (germline): SGHTA, FQGNSA. This CDR3 region has 17 residues. Here the CDR3 reads CSSSLVAGLAPQETQYF. In DNA, the CDR3 is TGTTCCAGCAGCTTAGTAGCGGGGCTAGCCCCACAAGAGACCCAGTACTTC.

This clonotype showed up many times. CDR3 sequence reads: CASSLIENTEAFF. CDR3 DNA sequence: TGTGCCAGCAGCTTAATAGAGAACACTGAAGCTTTCTTT. The chain joins TRBV5-5 to TRBJ1-1; no reliable D call. The CDR3 is 13 residues long. Trimming cost V 2 bases and J 1 base, with 6 bases left between them. The V gene's germline CDR1 is SGHKS and CDR2 YYEKEE (reference sequence). The variable domain in full, with the rest retrieved from reference TRBV5-5 and TRBJ1-1, is DAGVTQSPTHLIKTRGQQVTLRCSPISGHKSVSWYQQVLGQGPQFIFQYYEKEERGRGNFPDRFSARQFPNYSSELNVNALLLGDSALYLCASSLIENTEAFFGQGTRLTVV.

This chain links TRBV20-1 with TRBJ1-2; D may be TRBD1 (5 bases). From germline, CDR1 is DFQATT and CDR2 SNEGSKA (reference sequence). This CDR3 is built from 12 residues. V was shortened by 0 bases and J by 7 bases, with 9 bases between the two germline ends. CDR3 in DNA: TGCAGTGCTAGAGAGGTGGGGACTGGCTACACCTTC. It codes for CSAREVGTGYTF.

The chain uses TRBV10-1 and TRBJ2-3; D perhaps matches TRBD1 (5 bases). Deletions cut 2 bases from V and 5 bases from J, with 8 bases between. CDR3 size: 13 residues. Germline CDR1 WNHNN, CDR2 SYGVQD (reference sequence). CDR3 residues: CASSEGARDTQYF. CDR3 coding DNA: TGCGCCAGCAGTGAGGGGGCCCGAGATACGCAGTATTTT.

Regarding this clonotype: A much larger clone differs from this one at a single base, so this may be a read error. The V call is TRBV11-1, the J call TRBJ2-1; D ambiguous. Germline V gene sequence: CDR1 SGHAT, CDR2 FQDESV (reference sequence). The CDR3 length is 12 residues. Trimming removed 5 bases at V and 7 bases at J, with 9 bases between. This chain's CDR3 is CASSPHGNEQFF. CDR3 bases: TGTGCCAGCAGCCCACACGGGAATGAGCAGTTCTTC.

The sample holds many counts of this clonotype. J is TRBJ2-1 and V is TRBV7-9, with a weak D call TRBD2 (5 bases). The CDR3 consists of 12 residues. Germline lookup yields CDR1 SEHNR and CDR2 FQNEAQ (reference sequence). Trimming shortened V by 2 bases and J by 7 bases, and 6 bases separated the two germline ends. CDR3 amino acids: CASSLTGNEQFF. CDR3 DNA sequence: TGTGCCAGCAGCTTAACGGGGAATGAGCAGTTCTTC. The variable domain in full, with the rest retrieved from reference TRBV7-9 and TRBJ2-1, is DTGVSQNPRHKITKRGQNVTFRCDPISEHNRLYWYRQTLGQGPEFLTYFQNEAQLEKSRLLSDRFSAERPKGSFSTLEIQRTEQGDSAMYLCASSLTGNEQFFGPGTRLTVL.

This clonotype was counted a few times. The gene calls are TRBV19 and TRBJ1-1; TRBD1 might be the D (5 bases). This CDR3 is 15 amino acids long. Trimming removed 3 bases from V and 5 bases from J, with 16 bases in between. In germline, CDR1 is LNHDA, CDR2 SQIVND (reference sequence). As DNA, the CDR3 is TGTGCCAGTAGTATGGCTGGCGGGGCTGGGACTGAAGCTTTCTTT. Encoded protein: CASSMAGGAGTEAFF.

This sequence joins TRBV2 and TRBJ2-7; 8 bases align to TRBD1. CDR3 length: 16 amino acids. The V segment lost 5 bases and the J segment 5 bases; nucleotides outside the gene matches: 14. CDR1 is SNHLY, CDR2 FYNNEI, per germline. The DNA for the CDR3 is TGTGCCAGCAGTAACTCGCAGGGGGCATCTCGCAACGAGCAGTACTTC. Its protein is CASSNSQGASRNEQYF. Filled out from reference TRBV2 and TRBJ2-7, the complete variable domain reads EPEVTQTPSHQVTQMGQEVILRCVPISNHLYFYWYRQILGQKVEFLVSFYNNEISEKSEIFDDQFSVERPDGSNFTLKIRSTKLEDSAMYFCASSNSQGASRNEQYFGPGTRLTVT.

This clonotype has ten or more counts. The chain links TRBV20-1 to TRBJ2-7, with D possibly being TRBD1 (5 bases). Trimming shortened V by 1 base and J by 6 bases, and 13 bases separated the two germline ends. Germline CDR1 is DFQATT and CDR2 is SNEGSKA (reference sequence). The CDR3 totals 13 residues. CDR3 sequence reads: CSARGTFGREQYF. The CDR3, as DNA: TGCAGTGCTAGAGGGACATTCGGGCGCGAGCAGTACTTC.

The chain carries TRBV20-1 and TRBJ2-7; D not certain. CDR1 is DFQATT, CDR2 SNEGSKA, per germline (reference sequence). This CDR3 has 11 amino acids. V dropped 5 bases and J dropped 1 base, with 6 bases sitting between them. This CDR3 is CSAHQSYEQYV. CDR3 nucleotides: TGCAGTGCTCACCAATCCTACGAGCAGTACGTC.

Concerning this clonotype itself: It may be a read error: a sequence one base away is much more abundant. This sequence joins TRBV7-3 and TRBJ2-2; D is perhaps TRBD2 (7 bases). The germline V gene encodes CDR1 SGHTA and CDR2 FQGTGA. The CDR3 loop spans 13 amino acids. As DNA, the CDR3 is TGTGCCAGCCTAGGGAGGGGGACCGAGGAGCTGTTTTTT. Translated, it gives CASLGRGTEELFF.

The sample holds one count of this clonotype. The J gene is TRBJ1-1, the V gene TRBV7-9, with D uncertain. This CDR3 spans 14 amino acids. V lost 5 bases and J lost 6, with 16 bases in between. Germline CDR1 is SEHNR and CDR2 is FQNEAQ (reference sequence). Here the CDR3 reads CASSPRGSTAEAFF. The DNA of the CDR3 is TGTGCCAGCAGCCCCAGAGGAAGTACCGCTGAAGCTTTCTTT. The full variable domain, in which reference TRBV7-9 and TRBJ1-1 provide the parts outside the CDR3, is DTGVSQNPRHKITKRGQNVTFRCDPISEHNRLYWYRQTLGQGPEFLTYFQNEAQLEKSRLLSDRFSAERPKGSFSTLEIQRTEQGDSAMYLCASSPRGSTAEAFFGQGTRLTVV.

J is TRBJ1-5 and V is TRBV20-1, with D possibly matching TRBD1 (6 bases). Trimming shortened V by 6 bases and J by 4 bases, and 19 bases separated the two germline ends. This CDR3 is 15 amino acids long. CDR1 is DFQATT, CDR2 SNEGSKA, per germline (reference sequence). The DNA of the CDR3 is TGCAGTGCCACGCTTTTGGGGGCGAGTAATCAGCCCCAGCATTTT. Translated: CSATLLGASNQPQHF.

This clonotype was found many times. The CDR3 DNA reads as TGTGCCAGCAGCCCCCAGGGGCAGGGGGCGGTTGGCTACACCTTC. As protein: CASSPQGQGAVGYTF. The chain combines TRBV6-1 with TRBJ1-2; 8 bases are shared with TRBD1. Per germline, CDR1 MNHNS and CDR2 SASEGT. This CDR3 contains 15 residues. The V segment lost 6 bases and the J segment 7 bases; nucleotides outside the gene matches: 13.

V is TRBV5-1 and J is TRBJ1-5, with D perhaps TRBD1 (5 bases). Germline-derived CDR1 and CDR2 are SGHRS and YFSETQ. The germline V and J ends were trimmed by 4 bases and 6 bases, with 14 bases remaining between them. CDR3 length equals 14 residues. The CDR3 loop is CASSRDGTSQPQHF. DNA for the CDR3: TGCGCCAGCAGCAGGGACGGAACCAGTCAGCCCCAGCATTTT.

This clonotype appeared a few times. CDR3 sequence: CASSSGLAKNIQYF. The CDR3 nucleotides are TGCGCCAGCAGCAGTGGCTTAGCCAAAAACATTCAGTACTTC. The chain is built from TRBV4-3 and TRBJ2-4, with D unclear. Germline-derived CDR1 and CDR2 are LGHNA and YSLEER. The CDR3 is made up of 14 amino acids. Trimming cost V 5 bases and J 0 bases, with 8 bases left between them.

This clonotype appeared many times. The chain combines TRBV27 with TRBJ2-3, with D possibly being TRBD2 (6 bases). CDR3 length: 12 residues. V shed 3 bases and J shed 11 bases, with 12 bases lying between them. From germline, CDR1 is MNHEY and CDR2 SMNVEV (reference sequence). Here the CDR3 reads CASSLTAGMQYF. DNA of the CDR3: TGTGCCAGCAGTTTGACGGCGGGAATGCAGTATTTT.

This clonotype was counted once. The genes are TRBV10-3 and TRBJ2-5; 10 bases line up with TRBD1. There are 14 residues in the CDR3. Germline CDR1 is ENHRY and CDR2 is SYGVKD. With 10 bases clipped from V and 4 bases from J, the junction kept 9 bases outside the gene matches. This CDR3 is CATGPGQGRETQYF. CDR3 DNA: TGTGCCACCGGGCCGGGACAGGGGCGAGAGACCCAGTACTTC.

The genes are TRBV10-2 and TRBJ2-7; D gene unclear. The CDR3 loop spans 14 amino acids. V was trimmed by 2 bases and J by 2 bases, leaving 10 bases between them. CDR1 is WSHSY and CDR2 is SAAADI in the germline V gene. The CDR3 sequence is CASSENLAPYEQYF. CDR3 coding DNA: TGCGCCAGCAGTGAGAACTTAGCTCCCTACGAGCAGTACTTC.

This chain joins TRBV28 and TRBJ2-3, with D possibly being TRBD1 (6 bases). The V end lost 5 bases, the J end lost 5 bases, and 17 bases lay between the germline ends. Germline-derived CDR1 and CDR2 are MDHEN and SYDVKM. This CDR3 spans 15 amino acids. CDR3 sequence (DNA): TGTGCCAGCAGTCCCACACAGGGATGGGTAGATACGCAGTATTTT. This gives the protein CASSPTQGWVDTQYF.

This clonotype has only a few counts. The V and J genes are TRBV2 and TRBJ2-2, with D possibly being TRBD1 (6 bases). Trimming shortened V by 7 bases and J by 5 bases, and 14 bases separated the two germline ends. The CDR3 consists of 14 residues. CDR1 is SNHLY and CDR2 is FYNNEI in the germline V gene. The CDR3 DNA is TGTGCCAGCAATACCAGGGGTAGGACCGGGGAGCTGTTTTTT. Its protein product is CASNTRGRTGELFF. Based on the CDR3 plus reference TRBV2 and TRBJ2-2, the full variable domain is EPEVTQTPSHQVTQMGQEVILRCVPISNHLYFYWYRQILGQKVEFLVSFYNNEISEKSEIFDDQFSVERPDGSNFTLKIRSTKLEDSAMYFCASNTRGRTGELFFGEGSRLTVL.

The chain is built from TRBV2 and TRBJ2-1; D gene uncertain. From germline, CDR1 is SNHLY and CDR2 FYNNEI. V was shortened by 0 bases and J by 10 bases, with 13 bases between the two germline ends. The CDR3 is 14 amino acids. The CDR3 DNA reads as TGTGCCAGCAGTGAAGCACGGCGACTGCCAGAGCAGTTCTTC. Translating it yields CASSEARRLPEQFF.

At least ten counts were recorded for this clonotype. The chain uses TRBV10-3 and TRBJ2-7; 7 nucleotides agree with TRBD1. CDR1 and CDR2 (germline): ENHRY, SYGVKD. CDR3 length: 13 amino acids. V lost 6 bases, J lost 5 bases, and 7 bases stayed unmatched. CDR3 protein: CAISDRVSDEQYF. Here the CDR3 DNA reads TGTGCCATCAGCGACAGGGTCTCGGACGAGCAGTACTTC.